The present T cell receptor beta chain was sequenced within a study of control samples from healthy donors and cancer patients. The repertoire was sequenced with immunoSEQ multiplex PCR; TCRdb's copy has only in-frame clones and lacks some. The sample holds 150,000 to 180,000 clones, 94% seen once. CDR3 length: 20 residues. The chain has TRBV21-1 and TRBJ1-6; no DNA check was done on the table's D call, TRBD1. TRBV21-1 is a listed pseudogene. This clonotype was obtained from a man aged 35 to 55 in good health. The sample comprised blood. CDR3 in amino acids: CASSKGSPPGESSYNSPLHF. In DNA, the CDR3 is TGTGCCAGCAGCAAAGGGTCCCCGCCAGGGGAAAGCTCCTATAATTCACCCCTCCACTTT.